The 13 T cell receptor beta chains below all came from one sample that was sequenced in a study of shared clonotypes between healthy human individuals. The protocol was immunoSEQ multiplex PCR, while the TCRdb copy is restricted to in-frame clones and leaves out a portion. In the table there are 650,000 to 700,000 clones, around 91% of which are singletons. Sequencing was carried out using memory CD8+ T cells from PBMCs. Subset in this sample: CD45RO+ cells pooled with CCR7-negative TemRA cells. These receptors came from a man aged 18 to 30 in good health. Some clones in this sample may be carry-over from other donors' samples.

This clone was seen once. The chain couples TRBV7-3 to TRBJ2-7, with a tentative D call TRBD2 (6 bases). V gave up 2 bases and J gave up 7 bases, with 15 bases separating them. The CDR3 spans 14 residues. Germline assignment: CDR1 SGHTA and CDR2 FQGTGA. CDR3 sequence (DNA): TGTGCCAGCAGCTTAGGCGGACCCGGGGGTGAGCAGTACTTC. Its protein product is CASSLGGPGGEQYF.

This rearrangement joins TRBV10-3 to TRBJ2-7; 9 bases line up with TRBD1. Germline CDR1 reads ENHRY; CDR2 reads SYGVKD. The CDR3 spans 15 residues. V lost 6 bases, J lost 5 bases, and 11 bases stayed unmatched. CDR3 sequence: CAIRISGQGSNEQYF. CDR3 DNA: TGTGCCATCAGGATATCGGGACAGGGATCAAACGAGCAGTACTTC.

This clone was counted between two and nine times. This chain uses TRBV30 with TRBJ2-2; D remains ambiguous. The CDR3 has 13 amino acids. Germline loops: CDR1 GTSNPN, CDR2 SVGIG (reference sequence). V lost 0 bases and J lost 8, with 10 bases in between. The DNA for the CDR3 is TGTGCCTGGAGTGTCTGGCCCGGAGGGGAGCTGTTTTTT. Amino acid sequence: CAWSVWPGGELFF.

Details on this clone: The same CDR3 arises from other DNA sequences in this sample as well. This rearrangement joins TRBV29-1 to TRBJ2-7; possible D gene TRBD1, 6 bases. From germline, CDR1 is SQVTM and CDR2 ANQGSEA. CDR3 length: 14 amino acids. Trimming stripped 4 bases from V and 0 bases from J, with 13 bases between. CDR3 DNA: TGCAGCGTTGGAGGAACAGGGCGCTCCTACGAGCAGTACTTC. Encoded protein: CSVGGTGRSYEQYF.

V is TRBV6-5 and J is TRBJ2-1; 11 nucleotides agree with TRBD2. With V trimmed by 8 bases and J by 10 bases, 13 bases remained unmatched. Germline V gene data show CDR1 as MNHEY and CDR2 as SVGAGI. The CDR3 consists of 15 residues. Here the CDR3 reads CASPDSGRAAREQFF. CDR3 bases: TGTGCCAGCCCCGATAGCGGGAGGGCCGCCAGAGAGCAGTTCTTC.

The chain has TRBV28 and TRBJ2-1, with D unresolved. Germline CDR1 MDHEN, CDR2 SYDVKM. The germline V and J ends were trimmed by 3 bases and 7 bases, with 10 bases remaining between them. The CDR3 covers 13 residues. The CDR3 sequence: CASSFLRGNEQFF. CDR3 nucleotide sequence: TGTGCCAGCAGTTTTTTGCGTGGAAATGAGCAGTTCTTC.

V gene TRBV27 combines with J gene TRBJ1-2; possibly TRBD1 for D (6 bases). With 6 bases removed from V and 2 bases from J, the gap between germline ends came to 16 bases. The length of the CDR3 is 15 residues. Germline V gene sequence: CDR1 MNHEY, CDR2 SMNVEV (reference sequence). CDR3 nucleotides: TGTGCCAGCAGCCCGAACCCCGGACAGAACTATGGCTACACCTTC. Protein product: CASSPNPGQNYGYTF.

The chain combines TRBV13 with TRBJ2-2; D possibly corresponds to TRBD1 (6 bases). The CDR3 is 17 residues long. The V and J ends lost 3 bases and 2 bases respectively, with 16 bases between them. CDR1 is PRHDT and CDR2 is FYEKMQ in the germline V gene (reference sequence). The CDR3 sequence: CASSLWQGTLNTGELFF. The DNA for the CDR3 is TGTGCCAGCAGCTTGTGGCAGGGGACCTTAAACACCGGGGAGCTGTTTTTT.

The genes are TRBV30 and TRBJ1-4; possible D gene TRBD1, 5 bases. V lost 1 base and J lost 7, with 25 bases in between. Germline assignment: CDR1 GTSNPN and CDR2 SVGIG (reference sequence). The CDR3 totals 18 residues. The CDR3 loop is CAWSAVITGTLKGEKLFF. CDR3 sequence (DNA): TGTGCCTGGAGTGCCGTGATTACCGGGACCCTCAAGGGTGAAAAACTGTTTTTT.

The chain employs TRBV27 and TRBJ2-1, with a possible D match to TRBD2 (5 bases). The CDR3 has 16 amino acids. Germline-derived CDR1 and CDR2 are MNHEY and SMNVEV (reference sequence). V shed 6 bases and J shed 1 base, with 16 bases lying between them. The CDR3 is CASRGYTTGSYNEQFF. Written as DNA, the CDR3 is TGTGCCAGCAGGGGCTACACGACGGGATCCTACAATGAGCAGTTCTTC.

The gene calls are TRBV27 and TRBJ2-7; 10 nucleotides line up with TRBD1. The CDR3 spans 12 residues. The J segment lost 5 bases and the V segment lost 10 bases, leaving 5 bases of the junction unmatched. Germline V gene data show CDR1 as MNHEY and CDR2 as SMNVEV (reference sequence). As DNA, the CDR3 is TGTGCCACCCGACAGGGGGCGCACGAGCAGTACTTC. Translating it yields CATRQGAHEQYF.

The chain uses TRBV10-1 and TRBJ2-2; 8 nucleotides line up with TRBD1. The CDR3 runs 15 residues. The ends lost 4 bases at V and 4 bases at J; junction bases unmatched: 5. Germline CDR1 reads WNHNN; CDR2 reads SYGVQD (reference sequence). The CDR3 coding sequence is TGCGCCAGCAGTGGACAGGGGTGGGGCACCGGGGAGCTGTTTTTT. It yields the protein CASSGQGWGTGELFF.

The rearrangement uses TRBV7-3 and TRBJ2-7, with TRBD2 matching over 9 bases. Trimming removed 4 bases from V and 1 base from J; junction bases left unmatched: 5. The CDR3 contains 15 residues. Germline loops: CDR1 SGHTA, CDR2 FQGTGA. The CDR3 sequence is CASSYPSGASYEQYF. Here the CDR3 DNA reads TGTGCCAGCAGCTACCCTAGCGGGGCGTCCTACGAGCAGTACTTC.